A selection of T cell receptor beta chains follows, all from one sample in a study of cytomegalovirus exposure and HLA in healthy donors. Profiling relied on immunoSEQ multiplex PCR, and the TCRdb table lists in-frame clones only, not all of them. Among some 100,000 clones listed, 88% were seen once. Sequencing was carried out using PBMCs. Receptor source: a young man in good health and CMV-seronegative. Both conserved end residues are part of each CDR3. The D gene is left open where the match is weak. Some rows have no size entry. The others give once, few or many, or a class for an expanded clone.

size | J | D | V | CDR3 | DNA
. | TRBJ1-1 | TRBD1 | TRBV10-3 | CAIRKTGVNTEAFF | TGTGCCATCAGGAAGACAGGGGTAAACACTGAAGCTTTCTTT
. | TRBJ2-1 | TRBD2 | TRBV18 | CASSPKSGKYNEQFF | TGTGCCAGCTCACCCAAAAGCGGGAAGTACAATGAGCAGTTCTTC
. | TRBJ1-3 | TRBD1 | TRBV19 | CATGRDSYSGNTIYF | TGTGCCACGGGCAGGGACAGTTACTCTGGAAACACCATATATTTT
. | TRBJ2-1 | TRBD2 | TRBV28 | CASSYRLAGGAVIDNEQFF | TGTGCCAGCAGTTACCGATTAGCGGGGGGCGCCGTGATAGACAATGAGCAGTTCTTC
. | TRBJ2-5 | TRBD2 | TRBV27 | CASSIRTSREETQYF | TGTGCCAGCAGTATCCGGACTAGTAGGGAAGAGACCCAGTACTTC
. | TRBJ1-1 | TRBD1 | TRBV2 | CASTTGVNTEAFF | TGTGCCAGTACGACAGGGGTGAACACTGAAGCTTTCTTT
. | TRBJ1-1 | . | TRBV29-1 | CSVDGPMNTEAFF | TGCAGCGTTGATGGGCCTATGAACACTGAAGCTTTCTTT
. | TRBJ1-1 | TRBD1 | TRBV5-1 | CASSSQGWHTEAFF | TGCGCCAGCAGCTCACAGGGGTGGCACACTGAAGCTTTCTTT
. | TRBJ1-5 | . | TRBV5-7 | CASSSFTRRHF | TGTGCCAGCAGCTCCTTCACTAGAAGGCATTTT
once | TRBJ1-4 | TRBD1 | TRBV19 | CATRTGGRLGEKLFF | TGTGCCACCCGGACAGGGGGTCGTTTAGGGGAAAAACTGTTTTTT
. | TRBJ2-3 | TRBD2 | TRBV6-5 | CASSLGLTSGEDTQYF | TGTGCCAGCAGTTTAGGCCTGACTAGCGGGGAAGATACGCAGTATTTT
. | TRBJ1-2 | . | TRBV11-2 | CASRTYGDYGYTF | TGTGCCAGCAGGACGTACGGGGACTATGGCTACACCTTC
. | TRBJ2-1 | TRBD2 | TRBV6-6 | CASSYGAGGTNEQFF | TGTGCCAGCAGTTACGGAGCGGGGGGGACCAATGAGCAGTTCTTC
. | TRBJ1-2 | . | TRBV5-4 | CASTPRGDANYGYTF | TGTGCCAGCACTCCCCGGGGAGACGCTAACTATGGCTACACCTTC
. | TRBJ2-7 | . | TRBV4-3 | CASSQDLRVGEQYF | TGCGCCAGCAGCCAAGATCTCAGGGTCGGCGAGCAGTACTTC
. | TRBJ1-6 | TRBD1 | TRBV2 | CASSPRDSSYNSPLHF | TGTGCCAGCAGTCCCCGGGACAGCTCCTATAATTCACCCCTCCACTTT
. | TRBJ2-3 | . | TRBV20-1 | CSARLDTQYF | TGCAGTGCTAGACTAGATACGCAGTATTTT
. | TRBJ1-5 | . | TRBV15 | CATSRDAVSNQPQHF | TGTGCCACCAGCAGAGACGCGGTCAGCAATCAGCCCCAGCATTTT
. | TRBJ2-1 | . | TRBV6-1 | CASSESETRGNNEQFF | TGTGCCAGCAGTGAGTCTGAGACAAGGGGGAACAATGAGCAGTTCTTC
. | TRBJ1-3 | . | TRBV11-2 | CASSLMASAGNTIYF | TGTGCCAGCAGCTTAATGGCAAGTGCCGGAAACACCATATATTTT
once | TRBJ1-3 | TRBD1 | TRBV6-6 | CASQGASGNTIYF | TGTGCCAGCCAGGGGGCGTCTGGAAACACCATATATTTT
. | TRBJ2-4 | . | TRBV28 | CASSLQQQGAKNIQYF | TGTGCCAGCAGTCTACAGCAACAGGGAGCCAAAAACATTCAGTACTTC
. | TRBJ2-3 | . | TRBV27 | CASSPEQFRIADTQYF | TGTGCCAGCAGTCCGGAACAGTTCCGGATTGCAGATACGCAGTATTTT
. | TRBJ1-6 | . | TRBV19 | CASSEGRGSPLHF | TGTGCCAGTTCCGAGGGCAGGGGTTCACCCCTCCACTTT
. | TRBJ1-1 | . | TRBV10-2 | CASVTETKLGGMNTEAFF | TGCGCCAGCGTTACAGAGACGAAATTGGGAGGTATGAACACTGAAGCTTTCTTT
. | TRBJ2-7 | TRBD2 | TRBV4-2 | CASSQGTSIDEQYF | TGTGCCAGCAGCCAAGGGACTAGCATCGACGAGCAGTACTTC
. | TRBJ2-5 | TRBD2 | TRBV11-1 | CASSFTASGRGLETQYF | TGTGCCAGCAGCTTCACAGCTAGCGGGAGGGGTCTAGAGACCCAGTACTTC
. | TRBJ2-1 | . | TRBV25-1 | CASSSPAGAGDEQFF | TGTGCCAGCAGTTCACCCGCGGGGGCCGGGGATGAGCAGTTCTTC
once | TRBJ1-5 | . | TRBV6-4 | CASRDRGEPQHF | TGTGCCAGCAGGGACCGGGGTGAGCCCCAGCATTTT
once | TRBJ2-5 | . | TRBV13 | CASSSRPGTGETQYF | TGTGCCAGCAGCTCCCGTCCCGGCACGGGGGAGACCCAGTACTTC
. | TRBJ1-5 | TRBD1 | TRBV28 | CASRATGENQPQHF | TGTGCCAGCAGAGCGACAGGGGAGAATCAGCCCCAGCATTTT
. | TRBJ2-1 | . | TRBV20-1 | CSALYNEQFF | TGCAGTGCTCTATACAATGAGCAGTTCTTC
. | TRBJ1-1 | . | TRBV30 | CAWSDFGQRETEAFF | TGTGCCTGGAGCGACTTCGGACAGCGGGAAACTGAAGCTTTCTTT
. | TRBJ1-1 | . | TRBV25-1 | CASSGGVNTEAFF | TGTGCCAGCAGTGGAGGTGTGAACACTGAAGCTTTCTTT
. | TRBJ2-1 | TRBD2 | TRBV6-4 | CASGTSGRYNEQFF | TGTGCCAGCGGGACTAGCGGGCGTTACAATGAGCAGTTCTTC
. | TRBJ1-3 | TRBD1 | TRBV2 | CASMGGQGFGNTIYF | TGTGCCAGCATGGGGGGACAGGGCTTCGGAAACACCATATATTTT
. | TRBJ1-1 | . | TRBV20-1 | CSASSHTEAFF | TGCAGTGCTAGCTCCCACACTGAAGCTTTCTTT
. | TRBJ2-7 | . | TRBV9 | CASSVAGQGLYEQYF | TGTGCCAGCAGCGTAGCTGGGCAGGGTCTCTACGAGCAGTACTTC
few | TRBJ2-7 | . | TRBV27 | CASSSFGGREQYF | TGTGCCAGCAGCTCCTTCGGGGGACGCGAGCAGTACTTC
. | TRBJ1-5 | TRBD1 | TRBV19 | CASSISGGRRQGPQHF | TGTGCCAGTAGTATTTCAGGGGGCCGCCGCCAAGGGCCCCAGCATTTT
. | TRBJ2-7 | TRBD2 | TRBV7-9 | CASSARDYPYEQYF | TGTGCCAGCAGCGCCAGGGACTACCCCTACGAGCAGTACTTC
few | TRBJ1-1 | . | TRBV30 | CAWRGGREAFF | TGTGCCTGGAGGGGGGGTAGGGAAGCTTTCTTT
. | TRBJ2-2 | TRBD2 | TRBV28 | CASSFLAGGSGELFF | TGTGCCAGCAGTTTCCTAGCGGGAGGTTCCGGGGAGCTGTTTTTT
. | TRBJ2-5 | TRBD1 | TRBV28 | CASSRGQGASETQYF | TGTGCCAGCAGTCGGGGACAGGGGGCGTCGGAGACCCAGTACTTC
few | TRBJ2-6 | . | TRBV6-1 | CASTKEGAGANVLTF | TGTGCCAGCACCAAAGAGGGGGCTGGGGCCAACGTCCTGACTTTC
. | TRBJ2-2 | TRBD2 | TRBV5-1 | CASGLAGPNTGELFF | TGCGCCAGCGGACTAGCGGGGCCCAACACCGGGGAGCTGTTTTTT
. | TRBJ2-7 | TRBD2 | TRBV4-2 | CASSLGLAGSYEQYF | TGTGCCAGCAGCCTGGGACTAGCGGGATCCTACGAGCAGTACTTC
. | TRBJ1-2 | . | TRBV19 | CASSIQDSYFNYGYTF | TGTGCCAGTAGTATACAGGACTCTTACTTTAACTATGGCTACACCTTC
. | TRBJ1-2 | TRBD1 | TRBV18 | CASLPGTGSYGYTF | TGTGCCAGCTTACCCGGGACAGGGAGCTATGGCTACACCTTC
. | TRBJ2-2 | TRBD2 | TRBV5-1 | CASSLALAGANTGELFF | TGCGCCAGCAGCTTGGCATTAGCGGGAGCGAACACCGGGGAGCTGTTTTTT
. | TRBJ1-5 | . | TRBV12-5 | CASAGGPYNQPQHF | TGTGCTAGTGCCGGGGGGCCGTACAATCAGCCCCAGCATTTT
. | TRBJ2-7 | TRBD1 | TRBV5-1 | CASSLAGQGAGEQYF | TGCGCCAGCAGCTTGGCGGGACAGGGGGCTGGTGAGCAGTACTTC
. | TRBJ2-1 | TRBD2 | TRBV6-6 | CASSYLSGSAYNEQFF | TGTGCCAGCAGTTACCTAAGCGGGAGCGCTTACAATGAGCAGTTCTTC
. | TRBJ2-7 | . | TRBV29-1 | CSVDGSTGTLYEQYF | TGCAGCGTTGATGGATCCACAGGGACACTGTACGAGCAGTACTTC